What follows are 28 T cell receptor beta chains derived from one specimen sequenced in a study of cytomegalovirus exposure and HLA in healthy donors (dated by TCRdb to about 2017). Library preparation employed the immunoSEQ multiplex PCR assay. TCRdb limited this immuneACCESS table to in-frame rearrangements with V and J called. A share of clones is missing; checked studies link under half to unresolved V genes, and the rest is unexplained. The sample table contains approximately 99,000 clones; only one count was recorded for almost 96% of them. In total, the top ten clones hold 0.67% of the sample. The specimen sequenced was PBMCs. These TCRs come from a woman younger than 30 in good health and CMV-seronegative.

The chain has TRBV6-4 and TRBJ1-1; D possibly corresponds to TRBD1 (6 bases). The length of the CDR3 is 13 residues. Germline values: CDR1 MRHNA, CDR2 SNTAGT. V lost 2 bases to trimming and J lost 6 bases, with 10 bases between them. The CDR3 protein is CASSDEAGAEAFF. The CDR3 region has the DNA TGTGCCAGCAGTGACGAGGCAGGGGCTGAAGCTTTCTTT.

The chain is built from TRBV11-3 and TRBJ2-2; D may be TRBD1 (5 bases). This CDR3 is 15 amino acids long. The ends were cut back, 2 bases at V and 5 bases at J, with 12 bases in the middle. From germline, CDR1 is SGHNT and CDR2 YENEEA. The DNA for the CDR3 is TGTGCCAGCAGCTTAACTCAGGGAATTACCGGGGAGCTGTTTTTT. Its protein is CASSLTQGITGELFF.

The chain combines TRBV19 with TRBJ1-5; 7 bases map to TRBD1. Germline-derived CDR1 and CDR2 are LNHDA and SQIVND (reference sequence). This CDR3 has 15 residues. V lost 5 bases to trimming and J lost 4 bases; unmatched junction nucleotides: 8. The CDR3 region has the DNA TGTGCCAGTAGTCAACAGGGGAATCTTAATCAGCCCCAGCATTTT. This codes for CASSQQGNLNQPQHF.

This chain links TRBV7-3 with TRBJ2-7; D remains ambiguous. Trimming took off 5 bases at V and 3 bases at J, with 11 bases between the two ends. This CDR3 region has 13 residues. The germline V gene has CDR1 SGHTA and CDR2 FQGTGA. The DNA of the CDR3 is TGTGCCAGCAGCCAACTATTGGGCTACGAGCAGTACTTC. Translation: CASSQLLGYEQYF. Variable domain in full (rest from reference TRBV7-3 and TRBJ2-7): GAGVSQTPSNKVTEKGKYVELRCDPISGHTALYWYRQSLGQGPEFLIYFQGTGAADDSGLPNDRFFAVRPEGSVSTLKIQRTERGDSAVYLCASSQLLGYEQYFGPGTRLTVT.

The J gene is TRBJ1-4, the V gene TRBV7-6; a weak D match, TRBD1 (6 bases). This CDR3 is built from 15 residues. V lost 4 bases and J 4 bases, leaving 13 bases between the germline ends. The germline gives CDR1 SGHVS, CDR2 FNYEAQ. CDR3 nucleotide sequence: TGTGCCAGCAGCTCGTCGGCAGGGGTTAATGAAAAACTGTTTTTT. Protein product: CASSSSAGVNEKLFF.

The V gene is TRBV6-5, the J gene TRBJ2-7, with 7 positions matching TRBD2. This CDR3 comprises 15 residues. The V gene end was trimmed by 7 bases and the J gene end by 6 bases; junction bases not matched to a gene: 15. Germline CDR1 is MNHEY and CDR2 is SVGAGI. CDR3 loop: CASTRYSGGRGEQYF. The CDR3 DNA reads TGTGCCAGCACTCGATATTCGGGGGGTAGGGGCGAGCAGTACTTC.

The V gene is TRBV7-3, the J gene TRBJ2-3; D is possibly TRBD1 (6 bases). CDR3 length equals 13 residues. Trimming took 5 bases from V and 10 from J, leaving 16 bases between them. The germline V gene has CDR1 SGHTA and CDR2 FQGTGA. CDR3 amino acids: CASSLDRLEAQYF. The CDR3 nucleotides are TGTGCCAGCAGCCTAGACAGGTTGGAGGCGCAGTATTTT.

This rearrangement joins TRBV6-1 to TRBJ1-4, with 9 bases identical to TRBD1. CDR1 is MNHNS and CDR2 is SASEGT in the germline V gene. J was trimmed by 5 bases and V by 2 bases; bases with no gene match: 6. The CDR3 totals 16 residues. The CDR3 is CASSEPGGTGNEKLFF. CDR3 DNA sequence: TGTGCCAGCAGTGAACCGGGAGGGACAGGGAATGAAAAACTGTTTTTT.

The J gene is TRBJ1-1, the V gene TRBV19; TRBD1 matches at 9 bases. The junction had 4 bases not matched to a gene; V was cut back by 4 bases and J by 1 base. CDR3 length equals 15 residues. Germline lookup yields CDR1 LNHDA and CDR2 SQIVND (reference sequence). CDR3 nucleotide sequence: TGTGCCAGTAGTAACCCGGGACAGGGGAACACTGAAGCTTTCTTT. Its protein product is CASSNPGQGNTEAFF.

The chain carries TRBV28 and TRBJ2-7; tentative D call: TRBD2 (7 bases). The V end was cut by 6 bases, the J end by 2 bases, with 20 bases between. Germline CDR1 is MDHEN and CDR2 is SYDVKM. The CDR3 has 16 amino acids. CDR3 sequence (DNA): TGTGCCAGCAGCCACCTAATATGGGGGGGCACCTACGAGCAGTACTTC. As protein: CASSHLIWGGTYEQYF.

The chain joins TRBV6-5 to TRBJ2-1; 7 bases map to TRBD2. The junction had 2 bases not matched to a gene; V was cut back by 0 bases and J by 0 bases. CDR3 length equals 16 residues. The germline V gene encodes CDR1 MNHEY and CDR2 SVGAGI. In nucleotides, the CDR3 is TGTGCCAGCAGTTACTCCGGGGGGAGCTCCTACAATGAGCAGTTCTTC. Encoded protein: CASSYSGGSSYNEQFF.

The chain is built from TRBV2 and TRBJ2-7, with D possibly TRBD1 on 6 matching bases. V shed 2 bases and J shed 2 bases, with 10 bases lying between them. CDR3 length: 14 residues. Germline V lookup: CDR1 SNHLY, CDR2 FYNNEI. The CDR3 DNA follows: TGTGCCAGCAGTGAAAACAGGGTAACCTACGAGCAGTACTTC. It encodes CASSENRVTYEQYF.

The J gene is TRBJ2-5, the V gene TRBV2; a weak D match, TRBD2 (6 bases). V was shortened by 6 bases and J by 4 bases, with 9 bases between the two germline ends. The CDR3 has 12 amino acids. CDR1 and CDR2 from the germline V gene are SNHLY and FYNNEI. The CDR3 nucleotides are TGTGCCAGCAGGCGGGGCGGAGAGACCCAGTACTTC. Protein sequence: CASRRGGETQYF.

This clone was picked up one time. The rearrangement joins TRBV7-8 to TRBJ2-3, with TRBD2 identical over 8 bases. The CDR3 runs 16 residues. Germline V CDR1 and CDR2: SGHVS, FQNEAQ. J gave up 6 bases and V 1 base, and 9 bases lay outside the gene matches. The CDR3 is CASSLVGGGPGDTQYF. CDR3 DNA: TGTGCCAGCAGCTTAGTAGGCGGGGGGCCGGGGGATACGCAGTATTTT.

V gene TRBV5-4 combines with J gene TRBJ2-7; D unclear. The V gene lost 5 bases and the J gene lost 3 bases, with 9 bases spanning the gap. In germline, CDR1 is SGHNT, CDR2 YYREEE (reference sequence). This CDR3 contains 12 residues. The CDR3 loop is CASSEHHYEQYF. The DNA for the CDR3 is TGTGCCAGCAGTGAACACCACTACGAGCAGTACTTC.

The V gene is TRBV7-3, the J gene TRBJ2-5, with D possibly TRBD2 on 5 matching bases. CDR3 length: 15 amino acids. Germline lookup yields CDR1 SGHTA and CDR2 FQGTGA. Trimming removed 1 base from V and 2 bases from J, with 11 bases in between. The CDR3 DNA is TGTGCCAGCAGCTTAAGAGGGCGCGGGCAAGAGACCCAGTACTTC. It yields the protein CASSLRGRGQETQYF.

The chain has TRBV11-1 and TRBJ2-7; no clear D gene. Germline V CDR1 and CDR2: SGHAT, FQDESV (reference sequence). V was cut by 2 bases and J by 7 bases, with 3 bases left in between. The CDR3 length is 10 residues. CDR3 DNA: TGTGCCAGCAGCTTACCTGAGCAGTACTTC. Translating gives CASSLPEQYF.

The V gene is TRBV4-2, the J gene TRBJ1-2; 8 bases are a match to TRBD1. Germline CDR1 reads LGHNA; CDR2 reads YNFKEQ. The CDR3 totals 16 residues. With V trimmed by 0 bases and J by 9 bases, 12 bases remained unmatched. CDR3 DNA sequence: TGTGCCAGCAGCCAAGATATACATCAGGACAGGGACAGCTACACCTTC. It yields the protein CASSQDIHQDRDSYTF.

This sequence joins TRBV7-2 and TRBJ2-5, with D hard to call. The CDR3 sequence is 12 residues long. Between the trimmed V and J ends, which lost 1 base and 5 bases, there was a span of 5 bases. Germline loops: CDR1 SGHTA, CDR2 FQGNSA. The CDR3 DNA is TGTGCCAGCAGCTTAGTCGGGGAGACCCAGTACTTC. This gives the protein CASSLVGETQYF.

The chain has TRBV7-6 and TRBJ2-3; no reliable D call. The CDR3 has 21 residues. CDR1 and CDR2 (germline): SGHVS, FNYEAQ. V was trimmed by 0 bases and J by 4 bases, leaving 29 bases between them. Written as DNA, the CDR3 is TGTGCCAGCAGCTTAGCAGGAAGCCTAGAGGTCGGTGGCTTCGGGTCAGATACGCAGTATTTT. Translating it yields CASSLAGSLEVGGFGSDTQYF.

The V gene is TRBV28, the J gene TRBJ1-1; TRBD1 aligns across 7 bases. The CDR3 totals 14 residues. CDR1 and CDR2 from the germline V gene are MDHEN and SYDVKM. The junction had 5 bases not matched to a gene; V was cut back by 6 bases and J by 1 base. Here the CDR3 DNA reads TGTGCCAGCAGCCGGGGACAGCGGAACACTGAAGCTTTCTTT. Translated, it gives CASSRGQRNTEAFF.

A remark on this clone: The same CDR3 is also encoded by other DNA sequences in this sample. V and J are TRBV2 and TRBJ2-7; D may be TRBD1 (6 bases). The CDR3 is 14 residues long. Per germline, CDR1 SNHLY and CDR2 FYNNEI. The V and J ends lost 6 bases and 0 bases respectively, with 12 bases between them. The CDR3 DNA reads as TGTGCCAGCAGCTCACAGGGACCCTCCTACGAGCAGTACTTC. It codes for CASSSQGPSYEQYF.

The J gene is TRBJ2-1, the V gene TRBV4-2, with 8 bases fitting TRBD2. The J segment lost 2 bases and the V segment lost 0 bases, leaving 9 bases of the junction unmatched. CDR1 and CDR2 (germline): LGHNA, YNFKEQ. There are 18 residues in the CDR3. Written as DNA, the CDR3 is TGTGCCAGCAGCCAAGAAAGTTTGGTTAGCGGGGCCTACAATGAGCAGTTCTTC. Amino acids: CASSQESLVSGAYNEQFF.

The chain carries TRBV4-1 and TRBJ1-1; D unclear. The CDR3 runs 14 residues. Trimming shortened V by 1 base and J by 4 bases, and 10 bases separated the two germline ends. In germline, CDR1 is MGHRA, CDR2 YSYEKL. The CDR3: CASSQGGWSTEAFF. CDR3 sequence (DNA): TGCGCCAGCAGCCAAGGAGGGTGGAGCACTGAAGCTTTCTTT.

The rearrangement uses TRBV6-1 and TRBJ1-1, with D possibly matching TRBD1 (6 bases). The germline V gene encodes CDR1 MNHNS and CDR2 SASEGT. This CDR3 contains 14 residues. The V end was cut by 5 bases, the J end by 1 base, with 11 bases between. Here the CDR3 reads CASSLGTSNTEAFF. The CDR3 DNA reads TGTGCCAGCAGTCTCGGGACATCGAACACTGAAGCTTTCTTT.

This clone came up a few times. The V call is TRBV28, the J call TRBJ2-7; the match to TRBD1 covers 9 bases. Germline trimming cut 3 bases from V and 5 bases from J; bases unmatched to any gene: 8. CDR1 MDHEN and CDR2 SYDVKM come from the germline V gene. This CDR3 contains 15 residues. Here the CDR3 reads CASSLGTGGWNEQYF. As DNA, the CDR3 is TGTGCCAGCAGTTTGGGCACAGGGGGCTGGAACGAGCAGTACTTC.

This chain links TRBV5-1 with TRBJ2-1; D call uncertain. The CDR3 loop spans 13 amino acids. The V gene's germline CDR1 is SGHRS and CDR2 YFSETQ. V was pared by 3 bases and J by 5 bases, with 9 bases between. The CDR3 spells CASSSDIHNEQFF. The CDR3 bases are TGCGCCAGCAGCTCCGACATTCACAATGAGCAGTTCTTC.

The CDR3 reads CASSFGPPGDEQFF. The CDR3 nucleotides read TGCGCCAGCAGCTTCGGGCCCCCAGGGGATGAGCAGTTCTTC. The chain combines TRBV4-1 with TRBJ2-1; tentatively, D is TRBD1 (6 bases). Trimming took off 5 bases at V and 8 bases at J, with 16 bases between the two ends. Germline V gene sequence: CDR1 MGHRA, CDR2 YSYEKL. This CDR3 has 14 residues.